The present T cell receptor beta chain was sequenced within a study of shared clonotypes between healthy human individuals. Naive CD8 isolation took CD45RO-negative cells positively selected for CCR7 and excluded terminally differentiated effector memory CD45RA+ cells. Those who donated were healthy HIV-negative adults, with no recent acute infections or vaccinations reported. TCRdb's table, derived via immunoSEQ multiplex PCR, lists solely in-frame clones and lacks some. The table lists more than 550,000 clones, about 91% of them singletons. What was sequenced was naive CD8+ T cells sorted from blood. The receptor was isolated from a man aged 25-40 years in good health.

In DNA, the CDR3 is TGCGCCAGCAGCCAAGATGCCGGGACTGGTGAAGGGACCCAGTACTTC. This gives the protein CASSQDAGTGEGTQYF. The chain couples TRBV4-3 to TRBJ2-5; tentatively, D is TRBD2 (6 bases). V lost 0 bases, J lost 7 bases, and 18 bases lay in between. Germline CDR1 reads LGHNA; CDR2 reads YSLEER. The CDR3 covers 16 residues.